This TCR beta chain appears in the sequencing data of a study of T cells in localized non-small cell lung cancer (dated by TCRdb to 2018 to 2020). For the wider study: T cell repertoires of about 240 early-stage NSCLC patients were analyzed, with tumors being compared against uninvolved tumor-adjacent lungs. The cohort was made up of roughly 250 treatment-naive NSCLC patients whose localized lung tumors had been resected. NSCLC patients had a mean age of around 61 years, and 129 were male and 107 female. Results and caveats for the whole study, not just this receptor: A median of about 50 of the top 100 tumor clones turned up in the paired uninvolved adjacent lung, and under 30 of those clones also ranked among the top 100 of that same adjacent lung. Because multi-region sequencing of the tumors was not done, intratumor heterogeneity could not be ruled out. The highest T cell clonality was observed in uninvolved tumor-adjacent lung, where clonality exceeded that of tumor, suggesting that antigenic responses were more focused in uninvolved tumor-adjacent lung. Because of the exploratory design, TCR variables were selected using unadjusted p-values without false-discovery rate correction. Higher blood T cell density associated with longer overall survival, while higher adjacent-lung clonality associated with shorter survival.

In the germline V gene, CDR1 corresponds to MDHEN and CDR2 to SYDVKM. V is trimmed back by 10 bases and J by 0 bases, and the junction contains 4 bases that no gene match accounts for. The CDR3 numbers 13 residues from cysteine through phenylalanine. Solely the CDR3 DNA is kept, with 39 bases framed from the first base. At diagnosis, tumor, uninvolved tumor-adjacent lung and peripheral blood were collected and then preserved as a mix of FFPE and fresh-frozen material. For TCR repertoire profiling, the blood samples were analyzed as peripheral blood mononuclear cells. Comments on this clone: The antigen it recognizes is unknown. Base-call qualities are not available, and no considerably larger clone is one nucleotide away.

TCR beta CDR3 regions were sequenced from DNA using the immunoSEQ Assay. From the authors' description of their analysis: To compute T cell density, TCR beta template counts were normalized to usable DNA, which was estimated by amplifying housekeeping genes. Richness was estimated using the preseqR package, with extrapolation to 400,000 templates for PBMC samples and to 120,000 templates for tissue samples. Clonality was defined as one minus Pielou's evenness. To identify tissue-enriched TCRs, differential abundance testing was run on productive amino-acid clonotypes with a minimum total count of 5 and an alpha of 0.1. The Jaccard Index and the Morisita Overlap Index were used to quantify repertoire overlap between compartments. GLIPH grouped TCR beta CDR3s together with public tetramer-defined viral CDR3s, and a viral motif had to include at least three viral sequences and show V-gene enrichment. Here the immuneACCESS table is served through TCRdb, limited to in-frame sequences with V and J called. Missing clones are a known gap in these copies; in checked studies unresolved V genes cover under half, and the rest lacks a known reason. V, J and clone size were drawn from that table, and D and trimming were deduced from the DNA. This sample comprises 30,000 to 35,000 clones, approximately 89% of them detected only once. Clones ranked in the top ten supply about 10% of the sample.

Here the chain combines TRBV28 and TRBJ2-3; 7 central bases correspond to TRBD1. This material consisted of peripheral blood mononuclear cells, taken before any cancer treatment. This receptor was identified in a female donor older than 55 with stage II lung adenocarcinoma. In nucleotides, the sequence is TGTGCCACCCGGGACAGCAGCACAGATACGCAGTATTTT. Its protein is CATRDSSTDTQYF.